This T cell receptor beta chain originates from a study of blood T cell repertoires in COVID-19. Study details: The origin of the acute and convalescent COVID-19 samples was the United States, Italy and Spain.

Authors' methods: Using reference gene primer amplification, nucleated cell counts were estimated. Repertoires were generated with immunoSEQ multiplex PCR, while TCRdb's copy carries only in-frame clones and drops some. V and J calls and clone size are as listed in that table; D and trimming were resolved from the DNA. The table has 200,000 to 250,000 clones, 84% seen once. The length of the CDR3 is 15 residues. Trimming took 1 base from V and 3 from J, leaving 12 bases between them. Germline CDR1 reads MNHNS; CDR2 reads SASEGT. The TCR originated in a woman in her fifties or sixties with acute or convalescent COVID-19. The rearrangement joins TRBV6-1 to TRBJ1-1; a possible D gene is TRBD1 (5 bases). Sample: peripheral blood. The DNA of the CDR3 is TGTGCCAGCAGTGAAGGACACTCGGGGGACACTGAAGCTTTCTTT. Translated, it gives CASSEGHSGDTEAFF.